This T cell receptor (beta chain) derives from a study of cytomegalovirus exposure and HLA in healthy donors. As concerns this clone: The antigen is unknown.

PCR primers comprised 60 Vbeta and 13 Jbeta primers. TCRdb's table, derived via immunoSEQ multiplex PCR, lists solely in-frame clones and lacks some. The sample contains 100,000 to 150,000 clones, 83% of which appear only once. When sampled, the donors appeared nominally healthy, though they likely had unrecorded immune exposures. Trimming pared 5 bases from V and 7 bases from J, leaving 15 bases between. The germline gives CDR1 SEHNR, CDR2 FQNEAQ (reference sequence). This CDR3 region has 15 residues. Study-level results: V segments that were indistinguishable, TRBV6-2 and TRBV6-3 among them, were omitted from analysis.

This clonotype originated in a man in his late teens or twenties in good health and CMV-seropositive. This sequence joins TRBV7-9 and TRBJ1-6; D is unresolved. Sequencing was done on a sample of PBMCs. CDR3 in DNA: TGTGCCAGCAGCCCAGACGGGGTAGGAAATTCACCCCTCCACTTT. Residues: CASSPDGVGNSPLHF.